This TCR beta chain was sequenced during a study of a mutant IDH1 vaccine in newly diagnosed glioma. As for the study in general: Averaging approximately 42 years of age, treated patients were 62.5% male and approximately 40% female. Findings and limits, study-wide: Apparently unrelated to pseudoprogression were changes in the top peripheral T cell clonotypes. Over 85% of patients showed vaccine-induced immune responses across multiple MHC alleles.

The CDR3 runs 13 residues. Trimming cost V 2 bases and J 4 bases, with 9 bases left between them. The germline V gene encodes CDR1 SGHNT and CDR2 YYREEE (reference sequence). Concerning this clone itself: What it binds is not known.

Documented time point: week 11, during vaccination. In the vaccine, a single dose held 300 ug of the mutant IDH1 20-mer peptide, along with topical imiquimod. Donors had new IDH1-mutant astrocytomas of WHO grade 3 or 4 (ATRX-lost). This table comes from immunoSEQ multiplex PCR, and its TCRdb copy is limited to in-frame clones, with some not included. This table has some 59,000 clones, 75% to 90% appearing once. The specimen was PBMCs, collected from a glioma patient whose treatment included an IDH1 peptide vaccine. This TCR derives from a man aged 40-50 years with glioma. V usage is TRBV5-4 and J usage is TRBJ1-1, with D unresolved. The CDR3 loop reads CASSFIVTTEAFF. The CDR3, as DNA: TGTGCCAGCAGCTTTATAGTGACCACTGAAGCTTTCTTT. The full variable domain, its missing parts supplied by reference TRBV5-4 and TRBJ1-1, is ETGVTQSPTHLIKTRGQQVTLRCSSQSGHNTVSWYQQALGQGPQFIFQYYREEENGRGNFPPRFSGLQFPNYSSELNVNALELDDSALYLCASSFIVTTEAFFGQGTRLTVV.